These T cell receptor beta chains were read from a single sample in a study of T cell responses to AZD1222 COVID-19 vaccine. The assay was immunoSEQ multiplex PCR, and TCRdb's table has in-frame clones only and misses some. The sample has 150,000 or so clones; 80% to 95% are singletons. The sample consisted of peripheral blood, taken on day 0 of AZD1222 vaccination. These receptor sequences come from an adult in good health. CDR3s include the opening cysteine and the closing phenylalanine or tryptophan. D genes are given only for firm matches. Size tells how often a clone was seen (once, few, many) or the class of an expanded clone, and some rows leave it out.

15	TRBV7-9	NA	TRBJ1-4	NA	CASSLGSIVNEKLFF	TGTGCCAGCAGCTTAGGGAGTATCGTTAATGAAAAACTGTTTTTT
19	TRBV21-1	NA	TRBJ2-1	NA	CASRRPGGGLAGLTNEQFF	TGTGCCAGCCGCCGGCCCGGGGGGGGACTAGCGGGGCTTACAAATGAGCAGTTCTTC
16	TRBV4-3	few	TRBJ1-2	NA	CASSQLATGKKNGYTF	TGCGCCAGCAGCCAACTAGCCACAGGGAAAAAAAATGGCTACACCTTC
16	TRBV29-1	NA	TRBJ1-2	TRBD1	CSVEPGGDRSNYGYTF	TGCAGCGTTGAACCGGGAGGGGACAGATCTAACTATGGCTACACCTTC
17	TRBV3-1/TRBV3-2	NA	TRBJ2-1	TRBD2	CASSQEPGLAGANEQFF	TGTGCCAGCAGCCAAGAACCGGGACTAGCGGGCGCCAATGAGCAGTTCTTC
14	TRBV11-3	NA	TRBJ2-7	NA	CASSLGGGGYEQYF	TGTGCCAGCAGCTTGGGCGGAGGGGGCTACGAGCAGTACTTC
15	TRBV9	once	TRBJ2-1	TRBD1	CASSGSGTEYNEQFF	TGTGCCAGCAGCGGATCCGGGACAGAGTACAATGAGCAGTTCTTC
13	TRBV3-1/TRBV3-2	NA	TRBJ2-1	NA	CASRRVGNNEQFF	TGTGCCAGCCGGCGGGTCGGGAACAATGAGCAGTTCTTC
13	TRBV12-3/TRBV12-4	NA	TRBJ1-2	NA	CASSSQWGHGYTF	TGTGCCAGCAGTTCCCAGTGGGGCCATGGCTACACCTTC
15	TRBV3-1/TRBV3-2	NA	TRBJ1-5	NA	CASSQDATRNQPQHF	TGTGCCAGCAGCCAAGATGCAACAAGAAATCAGCCCCAGCATTTT
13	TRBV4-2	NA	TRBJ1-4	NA	CASSPTEREKLFF	TGTGCCAGCAGCCCCACAGAACGGGAAAAACTGTTTTTT
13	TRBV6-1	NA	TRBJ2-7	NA	CASSEAVNGEQYF	TGTGCCAGCAGTGAAGCGGTGAACGGCGAGCAGTACTTC